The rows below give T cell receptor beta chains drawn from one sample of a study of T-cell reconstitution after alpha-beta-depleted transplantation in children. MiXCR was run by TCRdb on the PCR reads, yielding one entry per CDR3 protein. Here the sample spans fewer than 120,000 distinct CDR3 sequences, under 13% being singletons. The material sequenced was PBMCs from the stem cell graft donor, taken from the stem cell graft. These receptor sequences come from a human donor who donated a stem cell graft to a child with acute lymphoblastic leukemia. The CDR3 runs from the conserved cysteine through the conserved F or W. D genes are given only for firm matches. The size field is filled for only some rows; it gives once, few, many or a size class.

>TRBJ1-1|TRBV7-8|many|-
CASSLVRGATRNTEAFF
TGTGCCAGCAGCTTAGTACGGGGGGCGACGAGGAACACTGAAGCTTTCTTT
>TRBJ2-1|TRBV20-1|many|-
CSAYTPAVRGSYNEQFF
TGCAGTGCATACACGCCTGCTGTAAGAGGCTCCTACAATGAGCAGTTCTTC
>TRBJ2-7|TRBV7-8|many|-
CASSVIIPTAYEQYF
TGTGCCAGCAGCGTCATTATCCCGACGGCTTACGAGCAGTACTTC
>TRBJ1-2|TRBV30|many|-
CAWISPSGYTF
TGTGCCTGGATCTCGCCGAGTGGCTACACCTTC
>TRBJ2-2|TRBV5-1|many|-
CASSLVPKGLSGELFF
TGCGCCAGCAGCTTGGTCCCGAAAGGGCTTTCCGGGGAGCTGTTTTTT
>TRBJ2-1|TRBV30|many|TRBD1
CAWSVGQGDEQFF
TGTGCCTGGAGTGTAGGGCAGGGGGATGAGCAGTTCTTC
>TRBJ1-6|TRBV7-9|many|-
CASSSGIQNSPLHF
TGTGCCAGCAGCTCCGGGATCCAAAATTCACCCCTCCACTTT
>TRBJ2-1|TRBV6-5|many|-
CASRLQSSYNEQFF
TGTGCCAGCAGACTCCAGAGCTCCTACAATGAGCAGTTCTTC
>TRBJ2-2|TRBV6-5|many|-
CASSYVQNTGELFF
TGTGCCAGCAGTTACGTACAGAACACCGGGGAGCTGTTTTTT
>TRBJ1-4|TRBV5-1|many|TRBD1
CASSGTADEKLFF
TGCGCCAGCAGCGGGACAGCGGATGAAAAACTGTTTTTT
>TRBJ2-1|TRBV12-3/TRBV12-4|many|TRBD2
CASSSFGRASSGSVVHEQFF
TGTGCCAGCAGTTCTTTTGGGAGGGCATCTAGCGGGAGTGTGGTGCATGAGCAGTTCTTC
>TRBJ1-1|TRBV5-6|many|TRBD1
CASSLTGVTTEAFF
TGTGCCAGCAGCCTTACAGGGGTGACCACTGAAGCTTTCTTT
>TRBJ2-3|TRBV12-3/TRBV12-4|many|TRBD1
CASSFYPGGHTDTQYF
TGTGCCAGCAGTTTCTATCCAGGGGGCCATACAGATACGCAGTATTTT
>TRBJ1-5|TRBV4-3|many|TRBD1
CASSEHRGPNQPQHF
TGCGCCAGCAGCGAACACAGGGGTCCCAATCAGCCCCAGCATTTT
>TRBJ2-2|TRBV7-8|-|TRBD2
CASSLRGLDMGTGELFF
TGTGCCAGCAGCTTAAGGGGACTAGATATGGGCACCGGGGAGCTGTTTTTT
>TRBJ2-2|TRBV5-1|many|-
CASSTRQGGTGELFF
TGCGCCAGCAGCACCCGGCAGGGAGGCACCGGGGAGCTGTTTTTT
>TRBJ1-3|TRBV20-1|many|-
CSASTPSSGNTIYF
TGCAGTGCTAGCACCCCAAGCTCTGGAAACACCATATATTTT
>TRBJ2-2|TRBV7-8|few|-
CASSLARVRTGELFF
TGTGCCAGCAGCTTAGCTAGGGTTAGGACCGGGGAGCTGTTTTTT
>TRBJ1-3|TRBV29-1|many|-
CSAVRGGGNTIYF
TGCAGCGCCGTCAGGGGAGGTGGAAACACCATATATTTT
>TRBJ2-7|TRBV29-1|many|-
CSAVTTADSYEQYF
TGCAGCGCGGTCACCACAGCAGATTCCTACGAGCAGTACTTC
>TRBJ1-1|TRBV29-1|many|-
CSGCQRFGLEAFF
TGCAGCGGGTGTCAAAGGTTCGGGCTCGAAGCTTTCTTT
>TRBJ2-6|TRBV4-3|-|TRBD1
CASSQDGTGDTSGANGLTF
TGCGCCAGCAGCCAAGATGGCACAGGGGACACTTCTGGGGCCAACGGCCTGACTTTC
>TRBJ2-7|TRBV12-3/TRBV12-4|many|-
CASSPRDPYEQYF
TGTGCCAGCAGTCCTCGGGACCCCTACGAGCAGTACTTC
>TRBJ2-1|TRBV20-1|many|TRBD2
CSAVTSGSLTDNEQFF
TGCAGTGCTGTCACTAGCGGGTCCCTAACAGACAATGAGCAGTTCTTC
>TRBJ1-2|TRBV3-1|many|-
CASSQLHREDGYTF
TGTGCCAGCAGCCAACTCCACCGTGAAGATGGCTACACCTTC
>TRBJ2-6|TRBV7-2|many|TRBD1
CASSGPGQGSGANVLTF
TGTGCCAGCTCCGGTCCGGGACAGGGGAGTGGGGCCAACGTCCTGACTTTC
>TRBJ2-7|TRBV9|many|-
CASSVGGSTEQYF
TGTGCCAGCAGCGTAGGCGGGTCCACGGAGCAGTACTTC
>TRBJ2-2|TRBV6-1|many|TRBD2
CASRGRGRTGELFF
TGTGCCAGCAGGGGGAGGGGAAGGACCGGGGAGCTGTTTTTT
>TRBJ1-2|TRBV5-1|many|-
CASSFEGVEGYTF
TGCGCCAGCAGCTTCGAAGGGGTGGAGGGCTACACCTTC
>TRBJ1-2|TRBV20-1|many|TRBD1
CSASPGGQGGIF
TGCAGTGCTAGCCCTGGGGGACAGGGAGGAATCTTC
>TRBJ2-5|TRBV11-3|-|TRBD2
CASSLGGGAGAVETQYF
TGTGCCAGCAGCTTAGGAGGAGGAGCGGGGGCGGTGGAGACCCAGTACTTC
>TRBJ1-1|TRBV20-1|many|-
CSAGAGQSNTEAFF
TGCAGCGCAGGTGCTGGACAGTCGAACACTGAAGCTTTCTTT
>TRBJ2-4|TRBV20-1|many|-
CSARAQIIAKNIQYF
TGCAGTGCTAGAGCACAGATAATAGCCAAAAACATTCAGTACTTC
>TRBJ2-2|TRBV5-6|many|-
CASSLSLGGSGTGELFF
TGTGCCAGCAGCTTGTCTCTAGGGGGTTCGGGCACCGGGGAGCTGTTTTTT
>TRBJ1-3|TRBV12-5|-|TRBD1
CASDNPPGGFSGNTIYF
TGTGCTAGTGATAACCCACCAGGGGGATTCTCTGGAAACACCATATATTTT
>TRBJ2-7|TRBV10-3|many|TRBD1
CAIRGGTGDIEQYF
TGTGCCATCAGGGGGGGGACAGGGGATATCGAGCAGTACTTC
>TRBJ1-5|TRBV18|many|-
CASSSQGGQPQHF
TGTGCCAGCTCATCACAGGGTGGTCAGCCCCAGCATTTT